The rows below give T cell receptor beta chains drawn from one sample of a study of human T cells and chemical hapten exposure. MiXCR was run by TCRdb on the RACE reads, yielding one entry per CDR3 protein. In the table there are approximately 180,000 distinct CDR3 sequences, roughly 30% of which are singletons. The material was whole blood, obtained in connection with sensitization to the hapten diphenylcyclopropenone (DPC). The receptors shown here come from a woman in her twenties or thirties with alopecia areata. Some clones in this sample may be carry-over from other donors' samples. The CDR3 runs from the conserved cysteine through the conserved F or W. Fields, in order: V gene, J gene, CDR3 length, clone size, D gene, CDR3 DNA, CDR3 protein. A D gene is named only where the DNA matches it firmly. Rows may omit the clone size; those that give it use once, few, many or a size class.

V gene: TRBV7-9; J gene: TRBJ2-1; CDR3 length: 18; clone size: few; D gene: -; CDR3 DNA: TGTGCCAGCAGCTTACGTCCCGGACGGGATCCTCCCTACAATGAGCAGTTCTTC; CDR3 protein: CASSLRPGRDPPYNEQFF
V gene: TRBV18; J gene: TRBJ1-6; CDR3 length: 16; clone size: few; D gene: -; CDR3 DNA: TGTGCCAGCTCACCACGGCGAGACACGGTCAATTCACCCCTCCACTTT; CDR3 protein: CASSPRRDTVNSPLHF
V gene: TRBV3-1; J gene: TRBJ1-1; CDR3 length: 15; clone size: -; D gene: TRBD1; CDR3 DNA: TGTGCCAGCAGCCAAGATGGGGGACAGTACACTGAAGCTTTCTTT; CDR3 protein: CASSQDGGQYTEAFF
V gene: TRBV4-2; J gene: TRBJ2-1; CDR3 length: 14; clone size: -; D gene: TRBD1; CDR3 DNA: TGTGCCAGCAGCCAGGTGGACAGGGAGTCCGAGCAGTTCTTC; CDR3 protein: CASSQVDRESEQFF
V gene: TRBV28; J gene: TRBJ2-7; CDR3 length: 14; clone size: -; D gene: TRBD1; CDR3 DNA: TGTGCCAGCAGTTTAGACAGGGTGAGGATCGAGCAGTACTTC; CDR3 protein: CASSLDRVRIEQYF
V gene: TRBV6-2/TRBV6-3; J gene: TRBJ2-7; CDR3 length: 15; clone size: many; D gene: TRBD1; CDR3 DNA: TGTGCCAGCAGTTACGACCCGACAGGGGGCTACGAGCAGTACTTC; CDR3 protein: CASSYDPTGGYEQYF
V gene: TRBV7-9; J gene: TRBJ2-3; CDR3 length: 15; clone size: few; D gene: -; CDR3 DNA: TGTGCCAGCAGCTTCCCCACGGGAGAATCCGATACGCAGTATTTT; CDR3 protein: CASSFPTGESDTQYF
V gene: TRBV29-1; J gene: TRBJ2-3; CDR3 length: 13; clone size: few; D gene: -; CDR3 DNA: TGCAGCGTTGAGGGGCAGAGCACAGATACGCAGTATTTT; CDR3 protein: CSVEGQSTDTQYF
V gene: TRBV6-5; J gene: TRBJ2-5; CDR3 length: 14; clone size: -; D gene: -; CDR3 DNA: TGTGCCAGCTGCGCGGACAGGCGGGGTGGGACCCAGTACTTC; CDR3 protein: CASCADRRGGTQYF
V gene: TRBV29-1; J gene: TRBJ1-5; CDR3 length: 15; clone size: -; D gene: TRBD1; CDR3 DNA: TGCAGCGTACGGGACAGCGGCGCTCGCAATCAGCCCCAGCATTTT; CDR3 protein: CSVRDSGARNQPQHF
V gene: TRBV28; J gene: TRBJ2-2; CDR3 length: 17; clone size: few; D gene: -; CDR3 DNA: TGTGCCAGCAGTTTATTGGGCAGGCTTACGAACACCGGGGAGCTGTTTTTT; CDR3 protein: CASSLLGRLTNTGELFF
V gene: TRBV5-1; J gene: TRBJ2-2; CDR3 length: 14; clone size: -; D gene: -; CDR3 DNA: TGCGCCAGCAGCTTTACTAGCCGAACCGGGGAGCTGTTTTTT; CDR3 protein: CASSFTSRTGELFF
V gene: TRBV28; J gene: TRBJ1-4; CDR3 length: 14; clone size: many; D gene: -; CDR3 DNA: TGTGCCAGCAGTTTACCTCGGCTGGATGAAAAACTGTTTTTT; CDR3 protein: CASSLPRLDEKLFF
V gene: TRBV4-2; J gene: TRBJ2-7; CDR3 length: 16; clone size: -; D gene: TRBD1; CDR3 DNA: TGTGCCAGCAGCCAGGCCCCCGGACAGGGTATGACGGAGCAGTACTTC; CDR3 protein: CASSQAPGQGMTEQYF
V gene: TRBV7-3; J gene: TRBJ2-3; CDR3 length: 16; clone size: -; D gene: TRBD2; CDR3 DNA: TGTGCCAGCAGCTTTATGGCGGGGGGGCAAGGGAATACGCAGTATTTT; CDR3 protein: CASSFMAGGQGNTQYF
V gene: TRBV28; J gene: TRBJ1-5; CDR3 length: 12; clone size: few; D gene: -; CDR3 DNA: TGTGCCAGCAGGGGATCCAATCAGCCCCAGCATTTT; CDR3 protein: CASRGSNQPQHF
V gene: TRBV9; J gene: TRBJ2-7; CDR3 length: 16; clone size: few; D gene: -; CDR3 DNA: TGTGCCAGCAGCCCAGGGCCAGGAACTACCTCCTACGAGCAGTACTTC; CDR3 protein: CASSPGPGTTSYEQYF
V gene: TRBV6-2/TRBV6-3; J gene: TRBJ1-1; CDR3 length: 12; clone size: few; D gene: -; CDR3 DNA: TGTGCCAGCAGTTGGGGGGAGACTGAAGCTTTCTTT; CDR3 protein: CASSWGETEAFF
V gene: TRBV10-3; J gene: TRBJ1-1; CDR3 length: 15; clone size: -; D gene: -; CDR3 DNA: TGTGCCATCAGTGATTGGGGTAGGGGTAACACTGAAGCTTTCTTT; CDR3 protein: CAISDWGRGNTEAFF
V gene: TRBV18; J gene: TRBJ1-4; CDR3 length: 12; clone size: few; D gene: -; CDR3 DNA: TGTGCCAGCTCACCAAATAATGAAAAACTGTTTTTT; CDR3 protein: CASSPNNEKLFF
V gene: TRBV7-2; J gene: TRBJ1-5; CDR3 length: 13; clone size: -; D gene: -; CDR3 DNA: TGTGCCAGCAGCTCGACAGTTGATCAGCCCCAGCATTTT; CDR3 protein: CASSSTVDQPQHF
V gene: TRBV10-3; J gene: TRBJ2-1; CDR3 length: 13; clone size: -; D gene: TRBD1; CDR3 DNA: TGTGCCATCAGTGAGTTGGGACAGGATGAGCAGTTCTTC; CDR3 protein: CAISELGQDEQFF
V gene: TRBV28; J gene: TRBJ2-1; CDR3 length: 18; clone size: few; D gene: TRBD1; CDR3 DNA: TGTGCCAGCAGTTTATCAATTCATTACGGGACAGGGGTTCATGAGCAGTTCTTC; CDR3 protein: CASSLSIHYGTGVHEQFF
V gene: TRBV20-1; J gene: TRBJ1-6; CDR3 length: 15; clone size: few; D gene: -; CDR3 DNA: TGCAGTGCTAGAGCTCGAGGCTCCCGTAATTCACCCCTCCACTTT; CDR3 protein: CSARARGSRNSPLHF
V gene: TRBV28; J gene: TRBJ1-4; CDR3 length: 14; clone size: -; D gene: -; CDR3 DNA: TGTGCCAGCAGTCGGGATGCAACTAATGAAAAACTGTTTTTT; CDR3 protein: CASSRDATNEKLFF
V gene: TRBV19; J gene: TRBJ1-5; CDR3 length: 15; clone size: once; D gene: TRBD1; CDR3 DNA: TGTGCCAGTAGTACCTTGGACAGGGGGGATCAGCCCCAGCATTTT; CDR3 protein: CASSTLDRGDQPQHF
V gene: TRBV27; J gene: TRBJ2-7; CDR3 length: 16; clone size: -; D gene: -; CDR3 DNA: TGTGCCAGCAGTTCAGGTGAGGGGCTCGAGTCCTACGAGCAGTACTTC; CDR3 protein: CASSSGEGLESYEQYF
V gene: TRBV11-2; J gene: TRBJ2-3; CDR3 length: 15; clone size: -; D gene: TRBD2; CDR3 DNA: TGTGCCAGCAGCTTGACTAGCGGTCCCACAGATACGCAGTATTTT; CDR3 protein: CASSLTSGPTDTQYF
V gene: TRBV12-3/TRBV12-4; J gene: TRBJ1-6; CDR3 length: 15; clone size: -; D gene: -; CDR3 DNA: TGTGCCAGCAGTCCCCAGGGTTCGAGGGTATCAGCCCTCCACTTT; CDR3 protein: CASSPQGSRVSALHF
V gene: TRBV6-6; J gene: TRBJ1-4; CDR3 length: 14; clone size: few; D gene: -; CDR3 DNA: TGTGCCAGCAGTTACTCGTTGACAGAACAAAAACTGTTTTTT; CDR3 protein: CASSYSLTEQKLFF
V gene: TRBV6-2/TRBV6-3; J gene: TRBJ1-1; CDR3 length: 14; clone size: -; D gene: -; CDR3 DNA: TGTGCCAGCAGTTACCAACAGGCGAACACTGAAGCTTTCTTT; CDR3 protein: CASSYQQANTEAFF
V gene: TRBV7-3; J gene: TRBJ2-7; CDR3 length: 15; clone size: -; D gene: TRBD1; CDR3 DNA: TGTGCCAGCAGCTTACAGGGACAGGGGGTTTACGAGCAGTACTTC; CDR3 protein: CASSLQGQGVYEQYF
V gene: TRBV20-1; J gene: TRBJ1-2; CDR3 length: 14; clone size: few; D gene: -; CDR3 DNA: TGCAGTGCTAGAGTCCCCGGCTCTAACTATGGCTACACCTTC; CDR3 protein: CSARVPGSNYGYTF
V gene: TRBV28; J gene: TRBJ1-1; CDR3 length: 13; clone size: -; D gene: -; CDR3 DNA: TGTGCCAGCAGTGAGCCAATGAACACTGAAGCTTTCTTT; CDR3 protein: CASSEPMNTEAFF
V gene: TRBV5-1; J gene: TRBJ2-3; CDR3 length: 14; clone size: -; D gene: -; CDR3 DNA: TGCGCCAGCTCAGGAGTGTCTAGCACAGATACGCAGTATTTT; CDR3 protein: CASSGVSSTDTQYF
V gene: TRBV29-1; J gene: TRBJ1-2; CDR3 length: 13; clone size: few; D gene: -; CDR3 DNA: TGCAGCGTTGATATCGGGGGCCGGGATCCGGGAACCTTC; CDR3 protein: CSVDIGGRDPGTF
V gene: TRBV27; J gene: TRBJ1-5; CDR3 length: 14; clone size: -; D gene: -; CDR3 DNA: TGTGCCAGCAGTCCCCTCTATAGCAATCAGCCCCAGCATTTT; CDR3 protein: CASSPLYSNQPQHF
V gene: TRBV9; J gene: TRBJ2-2; CDR3 length: 15; clone size: -; D gene: -; CDR3 DNA: TGTGCCAGCAGCGTTACAGGACCGAACACCGGGGAGCTGTTTTTT; CDR3 protein: CASSVTGPNTGELFF
V gene: TRBV5-6; J gene: TRBJ2-7; CDR3 length: 12; clone size: -; D gene: TRBD1; CDR3 DNA: TGTGCCAGCAGCCCGACAGGGCGCGAGCAGTACTTC; CDR3 protein: CASSPTGREQYF
V gene: TRBV7-2; J gene: TRBJ1-6; CDR3 length: 13; clone size: once; D gene: -; CDR3 DNA: TGTGCCAGCAGCTTAAAGTTTCAGTCACCCCTCCACTTT; CDR3 protein: CASSLKFQSPLHF
V gene: TRBV6-1; J gene: TRBJ1-5; CDR3 length: 13; clone size: -; D gene: -; CDR3 DNA: TGTGCCAGCAGCGACAGTTTCAAGCAGCCCCAGCATTTT; CDR3 protein: CASSDSFKQPQHF
V gene: TRBV3-1; J gene: TRBJ2-1; CDR3 length: 18; clone size: -; D gene: -; CDR3 DNA: TGTGCCAGCAGCCAAGTCGGAGGGAGTGCGGGACGATACAATGAGCAGTTCTTC; CDR3 protein: CASSQVGGSAGRYNEQFF
V gene: TRBV6-2/TRBV6-3; J gene: TRBJ1-1; CDR3 length: 11; clone size: -; D gene: TRBD1; CDR3 DNA: TGTGCCAGCAGTTCGACAGGGGATGCTTTCTTT; CDR3 protein: CASSSTGDAFF
V gene: TRBV28; J gene: TRBJ1-2; CDR3 length: 12; clone size: -; D gene: -; CDR3 DNA: TGTGCCAGCAGCCGGGCAAAAGGGGGCTACACCTTC; CDR3 protein: CASSRAKGGYTF
V gene: TRBV19; J gene: TRBJ1-5; CDR3 length: 14; clone size: -; D gene: -; CDR3 DNA: TGTGCCAGTAGTATAATGAATAGCAATCAGCCCCAGCATTTT; CDR3 protein: CASSIMNSNQPQHF
V gene: TRBV29-1; J gene: TRBJ2-1; CDR3 length: 15; clone size: -; D gene: TRBD2; CDR3 DNA: TGCAGCGCCTCAAACCTAGCGGGGCAGTACAATGAGCAGTTCTTC; CDR3 protein: CSASNLAGQYNEQFF
V gene: TRBV28; J gene: TRBJ1-2; CDR3 length: 16; clone size: few; D gene: -; CDR3 DNA: TGTGCCAGCAGCCCTGGGGGTCCTAGGGCCGCCTATGGCTACACCTTC; CDR3 protein: CASSPGGPRAAYGYTF
V gene: TRBV20-1; J gene: TRBJ2-1; CDR3 length: 13; clone size: few; D gene: -; CDR3 DNA: TGCAGTGCTAGAGATATTGTATCGAATGAGCAGTTCTTC; CDR3 protein: CSARDIVSNEQFF
V gene: TRBV29-1; J gene: TRBJ1-2; CDR3 length: 16; clone size: -; D gene: TRBD1; CDR3 DNA: TGCAGCGTCGAGGGGGGCCGGGACAGGGATAGGTTTGGCTACACCTTC; CDR3 protein: CSVEGGRDRDRFGYTF
V gene: TRBV18; J gene: TRBJ1-2; CDR3 length: 13; clone size: -; D gene: -; CDR3 DNA: TGTGCCAGCTCACACGACGGGACCTATGGCCACACCTTC; CDR3 protein: CASSHDGTYGHTF
V gene: TRBV29-1; J gene: TRBJ2-7; CDR3 length: 12; clone size: few; D gene: TRBD1; CDR3 DNA: TGCAGCGTCCGACAGGGTATCTACGAGCAGTACTTC; CDR3 protein: CSVRQGIYEQYF
V gene: TRBV30; J gene: TRBJ2-7; CDR3 length: 13; clone size: many; D gene: TRBD1; CDR3 DNA: TGTGCCTGGGCCGGGACAGGGTTCTACGAGCAGTACTTC; CDR3 protein: CAWAGTGFYEQYF
V gene: TRBV4-3; J gene: TRBJ2-7; CDR3 length: 15; clone size: -; D gene: TRBD2; CDR3 DNA: TGCGCCAGCAGCCAACGCCTAGCGGGGGGCTACGAGCAGTACTTC; CDR3 protein: CASSQRLAGGYEQYF
V gene: TRBV20-1; J gene: TRBJ2-1; CDR3 length: 15; clone size: few; D gene: TRBD2; CDR3 DNA: TGCAGTGCTAGAGATTCAGGACTAGCGCGCGATGAGCAGTTCTTC; CDR3 protein: CSARDSGLARDEQFF
V gene: TRBV29-1; J gene: TRBJ2-5; CDR3 length: 14; clone size: -; D gene: TRBD1; CDR3 DNA: TGCAGCGCTGAGCAGACAGGGGGGGAAGAGACCCAGTACTTC; CDR3 protein: CSAEQTGGEETQYF
V gene: TRBV28; J gene: TRBJ2-7; CDR3 length: 15; clone size: few; D gene: -; CDR3 DNA: TGTGCCAGCAGTCTTTCGACAGAGCCCTCCTACGAGCAGTACTTC; CDR3 protein: CASSLSTEPSYEQYF
V gene: TRBV6-5; J gene: TRBJ1-5; CDR3 length: 14; clone size: -; D gene: -; CDR3 DNA: TGTGCCAGTAAACCGGACGGCTACAATCAGCCCCAGCATTTT; CDR3 protein: CASKPDGYNQPQHF
V gene: TRBV5-1; J gene: TRBJ2-1; CDR3 length: 15; clone size: -; D gene: TRBD2; CDR3 DNA: TGCGCCAGCAGCTTGGATACTAGCGGGAGAGGTGAGCAGTTCTTC; CDR3 protein: CASSLDTSGRGEQFF
V gene: TRBV6-5; J gene: TRBJ1-1; CDR3 length: 14; clone size: few; D gene: -; CDR3 DNA: TGTGCCAGCAGTTACTCCGGGCAGGACACTGAAGCTTTCTTT; CDR3 protein: CASSYSGQDTEAFF
V gene: TRBV7-2; J gene: TRBJ2-3; CDR3 length: 16; clone size: few; D gene: TRBD2; CDR3 DNA: TGTGCCAGCAGCTTAGTAGCGGGGGGGACTCGGGATACGCAGTATTTT; CDR3 protein: CASSLVAGGTRDTQYF